These 8 T cell receptor beta chains originate from one sample sequenced in a study of blood T cell repertoires in COVID-19 (dated by TCRdb to the early 2020s). Receptor libraries were prepared by the immunoSEQ multiplex PCR assay. This immuneACCESS table, as held by TCRdb, lists in-frame sequences with V and J called but not all clones. Of the missing ones, under half trace to an unresolved V gene in checked studies; the others have no known cause. For this sample the table gives under 300,000 clones, of which 88% were detected only once. Less than 3% of the sample is in the top ten clones. Sequenced: PBMCs or T cells enriched from blood (not recorded which). The receptors shown here come from a woman aged 45 to 65 who had recovered from COVID-19.

J is TRBJ2-3 and V is TRBV7-3; D is unclear. Trimming took off 0 bases at V and 0 bases at J, with 7 bases between the two ends. Germline CDR1 SGHTA, CDR2 FQGTGA. This CDR3 is 15 amino acids long. The CDR3 sequence is CASSLTVASTDTQYF. CDR3 in DNA: TGTGCCAGCAGCTTAACAGTAGCAAGCACAGATACGCAGTATTTT.

The chain couples TRBV27 to TRBJ2-5; tentatively, D is TRBD2 (6 bases). The CDR3 length is 15 residues. V lost 6 bases, J lost 1 base, and 15 bases lay in between. Germline assignment: CDR1 MNHEY and CDR2 SMNVEV (reference sequence). The CDR3 DNA sequence: TGTGCCAGCAGCCGTAGGGCTAGCGTCCAAGAGACCCAGTACTTC. It encodes CASSRRASVQETQYF.

The genes are TRBV4-1 and TRBJ1-2, with no clear D. Germline CDR1 reads MGHRA; CDR2 reads YSYEKL. Trimming removed 4 bases at V and 7 bases at J, with 16 bases between. The CDR3 covers 14 residues. CDR3 sequence (DNA): TGCGCCAGCAGCCGTGTCACGGAGAGATCTGGCTACACCTTC. Translation: CASSRVTERSGYTF.

The rearrangement links TRBV4-2 to TRBJ2-5; possible D gene TRBD2, 6 bases. Germline loops: CDR1 LGHNA, CDR2 YNFKEQ. With 0 bases removed from V and 5 bases from J, the gap between germline ends came to 19 bases. The CDR3 runs 17 residues. The DNA of the CDR3 is TGTGCCAGCAGCCAAGATCGGGGGACGGCCGCGGGGGAGACCCAGTACTTC. This codes for CASSQDRGTAAGETQYF.

The chain recombines TRBV3-1 (or the pseudogene TRBV3-2) with TRBJ2-1; 7 bases agree with TRBD2. Losses at the gene ends were 6 bases for V and 8 bases for J; bases not matched to a gene: 10. CDR1 and CDR2 (germline): LGHDT, YNNKEL (reference sequence). The CDR3 contains 14 residues. This CDR3 is CASRSRGSMYEQFF. The CDR3 DNA is TGTGCCAGCAGATCCCGCGGGAGCATGTATGAGCAGTTCTTC.

V gene TRBV28 combines with J gene TRBJ2-7; D call uncertain. In germline, CDR1 is MDHEN, CDR2 SYDVKM. The germline V and J ends were trimmed by 2 bases and 1 base, with 9 bases remaining between them. The CDR3 contains 14 residues. The CDR3 nucleotides read TGTGCCAGCAGTTTAGCGGTCGGTTCCTACGAGCAGTACTTC. This encodes CASSLAVGSYEQYF.

The CDR3 protein is CASSAQGNTEAFF. The CDR3, as DNA: TGTGCCAGCAGCGCACAGGGGAACACTGAAGCTTTCTTT. The rearrangement links TRBV9 to TRBJ1-1; possibly TRBD1 for D (6 bases). The CDR3 is 13 amino acids. Trimming took off 3 bases at V and 1 base at J, with 7 bases between the two ends. Per germline, CDR1 SGDLS and CDR2 YYNGEE.

V usage is TRBV27 and J usage is TRBJ2-1; TRBD2 agrees at 11 bases. Germline CDR1 reads MNHEY; CDR2 reads SMNVEV (reference sequence). Losses at the gene ends were 10 bases for V and 7 bases for J; bases not matched to a gene: 24. The CDR3 runs 19 residues. The CDR3 loop is CATYGGGPFASGRYNEQFF. The CDR3 nucleotides are TGTGCCACTTACGGAGGGGGTCCCTTCGCTAGCGGGAGGTATAATGAGCAGTTCTTC.